A selection of T cell receptor beta chains follows, all from one sample in a study of cytomegalovirus exposure and HLA in healthy donors. Sequenced by immunoSEQ multiplex PCR; TCRdb stores in-frame clones only, minus some. The data show fewer than 200,000 clones, with roughly 80% seen just once and about 2% held by the top ten. Sequenced sample: PBMCs. These receptors were collected from a human donor in good health. CDR3s include the opening cysteine and the closing phenylalanine or tryptophan. A D gene is named only where the DNA matches it firmly. Rows may omit the clone size; those that give it use once, few, many or a size class.

CDR3 protein: CASSHTKTGHEQYF
CDR3 DNA: TGTGCCAGCAGCCATACCAAGACAGGGCACGAGCAGTACTTC
J gene: TRBJ2-7
V gene: TRBV5-4
D gene: TRBD1
clone size: once

CDR3 protein: CASSGGDVENSGANVLTF
CDR3 DNA: TGTGCCAGTAGTGGAGGGGACGTAGAGAACTCTGGGGCCAACGTCCTGACTTTC
J gene: TRBJ2-6
V gene: TRBV19
D gene: NA
clone size: NA

CDR3 protein: CASSRDRPYEQYF
CDR3 DNA: TGTGCCAGCAGTCGGGACAGGCCCTACGAGCAGTACTTC
J gene: TRBJ2-7
V gene: TRBV6-5
D gene: TRBD1
clone size: NA

CDR3 protein: CASSSDRGGYTF
CDR3 DNA: TGTGCCAGCAGTTCAGACAGGGGGGGCTACACCTTC
J gene: TRBJ1-2
V gene: TRBV5-6
D gene: TRBD1
clone size: NA

CDR3 protein: CASRGHGTNPGNTIYF
CDR3 DNA: TGTGCCAGCAGAGGACACGGGACAAATCCTGGAAACACCATATATTTT
J gene: TRBJ1-3
V gene: TRBV25-1
D gene: NA
clone size: NA

CDR3 protein: CASSADQGNHGYTF
CDR3 DNA: TGCGCCAGCAGCGCGGACCAGGGCAACCATGGCTACACCTTC
J gene: TRBJ1-2
V gene: TRBV5-1
D gene: NA
clone size: NA

CDR3 protein: CASSVKHPANTEAFF
CDR3 DNA: TGTGCCAGCAGCGTAAAGCACCCCGCGAACACTGAAGCTTTCTTT
J gene: TRBJ1-1
V gene: TRBV9
D gene: NA
clone size: NA

CDR3 protein: CASSLRGQWNTEAFF
CDR3 DNA: TGTGCCAGCAGCTTAAGGGGACAGTGGAACACTGAAGCTTTCTTT
J gene: TRBJ1-1
V gene: TRBV7-2
D gene: TRBD1
clone size: NA

CDR3 protein: CASSLAGEAYEQYF
CDR3 DNA: TGTGCCAGCAGCTTGGCTGGGGAGGCCTACGAGCAGTACTTC
J gene: TRBJ2-7
V gene: TRBV11-2
D gene: NA
clone size: NA

CDR3 protein: CASSPHRDSLPYNEQFF
CDR3 DNA: TGCGCCAGCAGTCCCCACCGGGACAGTCTTCCTTACAATGAGCAGTTCTTC
J gene: TRBJ2-1
V gene: TRBV10-1
D gene: TRBD1
clone size: NA

CDR3 protein: CASSLDRGYSDEKLFF
CDR3 DNA: TGTGCCAGCAGCTTGGACAGGGGTTACTCTGATGAAAAACTGTTTTTT
J gene: TRBJ1-4
V gene: TRBV5-4
D gene: TRBD1
clone size: NA

CDR3 protein: CASSSPPGVNYGYTF
CDR3 DNA: TGTGCCAGCAGCTCCCCTCCAGGGGTTAACTATGGCTACACCTTC
J gene: TRBJ1-2
V gene: TRBV7-9
D gene: NA
clone size: NA

CDR3 protein: CASSFSGQGRQPQHF
CDR3 DNA: TGTGCCAGCAGCTTCTCAGGACAGGGGCGACAGCCCCAGCATTTT
J gene: TRBJ1-5
V gene: TRBV5-6
D gene: TRBD1
clone size: NA

CDR3 protein: CASSDIQGQRDIANYGYTF
CDR3 DNA: TGTGCCAGCAGTGACATCCAGGGGCAACGGGACATAGCTAACTATGGCTACACCTTC
J gene: TRBJ1-2
V gene: TRBV6-4
D gene: NA
clone size: NA

CDR3 protein: CASSQGHSGGLKETQYF
CDR3 DNA: TGCGCCAGCAGCCAGGGACATAGCGGGGGGTTAAAAGAGACCCAGTACTTC
J gene: TRBJ2-5
V gene: TRBV4-1
D gene: TRBD2
clone size: NA

CDR3 protein: CASSSGQILNTEAFF
CDR3 DNA: TGTGCCAGCAGCTCGGGACAGATTTTGAATACTGAAGCTTTCTTT
J gene: TRBJ1-1
V gene: TRBV6-5
D gene: TRBD1
clone size: few

CDR3 protein: CATGTPDTQYF
CDR3 DNA: TGTGCCACCGGGACTCCAGATACGCAGTATTTT
J gene: TRBJ2-3
V gene: TRBV10-3
D gene: NA
clone size: NA

CDR3 protein: CASTGQGWSTEAFF
CDR3 DNA: TGTGCCAGCACCGGACAGGGTTGGTCCACTGAAGCTTTCTTT
J gene: TRBJ1-1
V gene: TRBV27
D gene: TRBD1
clone size: few

CDR3 protein: CASSLGGGYTF
CDR3 DNA: TGTGCCAGCAGCCTCGGGGGGGGCTACACCTTC
J gene: TRBJ1-2
V gene: TRBV5-6
D gene: NA
clone size: few

CDR3 protein: CASSPSGTDYGYTF
CDR3 DNA: TGTGCCAGCAGCCCCTCCGGGACAGACTATGGCTACACCTTC
J gene: TRBJ1-2
V gene: TRBV28
D gene: TRBD1
clone size: once

CDR3 protein: CASSEDYRVNYGYTF
CDR3 DNA: TGTGCCAGCAGTGAAGATTACAGGGTTAACTATGGCTACACCTTC
J gene: TRBJ1-2
V gene: TRBV6-1
D gene: NA
clone size: NA

CDR3 protein: CASSLRRGVYGYTF
CDR3 DNA: TGTGCCAGCAGCTTACGCAGGGGGGTGTATGGCTACACCTTC
J gene: TRBJ1-2
V gene: TRBV13
D gene: TRBD1
clone size: NA

CDR3 protein: CASRVQGATEAFF
CDR3 DNA: TGTGCCAGCAGAGTACAGGGGGCCACTGAAGCTTTCTTT
J gene: TRBJ1-1
V gene: TRBV2
D gene: TRBD1
clone size: NA

CDR3 protein: CATGQGGTEAFF
CDR3 DNA: TGTGCCACGGGACAGGGGGGCACTGAAGCTTTCTTT
J gene: TRBJ1-1
V gene: TRBV10-3
D gene: TRBD1
clone size: NA

CDR3 protein: CASRGDQYNEQFF
CDR3 DNA: TGTGCCAGCAGGGGAGACCAGTACAATGAGCAGTTCTTC
J gene: TRBJ2-1
V gene: TRBV2
D gene: NA
clone size: NA

CDR3 protein: CASSSSLAGGPHEQFF
CDR3 DNA: TGTGCCAGCAGCTCTTCCCTAGCGGGGGGGCCCCATGAGCAGTTCTTC
J gene: TRBJ2-1
V gene: TRBV7-3
D gene: TRBD2
clone size: NA

CDR3 protein: CASSHGGPRYEQYF
CDR3 DNA: TGTGCCAGCAGCCACGGGGGACCTCGCTACGAGCAGTACTTC
J gene: TRBJ2-7
V gene: TRBV7-9
D gene: NA
clone size: NA

CDR3 protein: CASSSLARTGPEQYF
CDR3 DNA: TGTGCCAGCAGCTCCCTGGCTCGGACAGGGCCCGAGCAGTACTTC
J gene: TRBJ2-7
V gene: TRBV7-9
D gene: TRBD1
clone size: NA

CDR3 protein: CASTRKTSSMETQYF
CDR3 DNA: TGTGCTAGCACCAGGAAGACTAGCAGCATGGAGACCCAGTACTTC
J gene: TRBJ2-5
V gene: TRBV7-7
D gene: TRBD2
clone size: NA

CDR3 protein: CASSKASGGANRGNEQFF
CDR3 DNA: TGTGCCAGTAGTAAGGCTAGCGGGGGGGCCAATCGAGGCAATGAGCAGTTCTTC
J gene: TRBJ2-1
V gene: TRBV19
D gene: TRBD2
clone size: NA

CDR3 protein: CASEERGREAFF
CDR3 DNA: TGTGCCAGCGAAGAGAGAGGGCGTGAAGCTTTCTTT
J gene: TRBJ1-1
V gene: TRBV2
D gene: NA
clone size: few

CDR3 protein: CASSFQGAYGYTF
CDR3 DNA: TGTGCCAGCAGCTTCCAGGGGGCTTATGGCTACACCTTC
J gene: TRBJ1-2
V gene: TRBV11-1
D gene: TRBD1
clone size: NA